The rows below give T cell receptor beta chains drawn from one sample of a study of blood T cell repertoires in COVID-19. Sequencing was performed with immunoSEQ multiplex PCR; in TCRdb, only in-frame clones are kept and a portion is missing. This sample yields 200,000 to 300,000 clones, of which approximately 86% are seen a single time; about 2.7% belongs to the top ten. The material sequenced was PBMCs or T cells enriched from blood (not recorded which). These receptors came from a young woman who had recovered from COVID-19. Each CDR3 is given with its conserved first and last residue. A D gene is named only where the DNA matches it firmly. Clone size is stated in some rows and not others, as once, few, many or a class when expanded.

d_call clone_size j_call v_call cdr3_length cdr3_nt cdr3_aa
NA few TRBJ1-2 TRBV28 13 TGTGCCAGCGGATATGGACAGCGCTATGGCTACACCTTC CASGYGQRYGYTF
TRBD1 NA TRBJ2-2 TRBV7-2 15 TGTGCCAGCAGCTTAGGTGACAGGGAACGCGGGGAGCTGTTTTTT CASSLGDRERGELFF
NA NA TRBJ2-3 TRBV6-5 14 TGTGCCAGCAGACCGGACATTCGCACAGATACGCAGTATTTT CASRPDIRTDTQYF
NA NA TRBJ1-5 TRBV6-2/TRBV6-3 17 TGTGCCAGCAGTTACTCTGGGGCTACCATTTGGAATCAGCCCCAGCATTTT CASSYSGATIWNQPQHF
TRBD2 NA TRBJ2-7 TRBV7-6 15 TGTGCCAGCAGTAGAGCGGGGGGGAGATTGGACGAGCAGTACTTC CASSRAGGRLDEQYF
TRBD1 NA TRBJ1-1 TRBV3-1/TRBV3-2 14 TGTGCCAGCAGCCAAGCCAGGGGGCACACTGAAGCTTTCTTT CASSQARGHTEAFF
TRBD2 NA TRBJ2-3 TRBV27 16 TGTGCCAGCAGTTTACGCCCTAGCGGGAGGACAGATACGCAGTATTTT CASSLRPSGRTDTQYF
NA few TRBJ2-1 TRBV7-5 14 TGTGTCAGAAGCCCTGGACAGGGGTGGAATGAGCAGTTCTTC CVRSPGQGWNEQFF
NA NA TRBJ2-5 TRBV11-3 15 TGTGCCAGCAGCTTAGGGGTACTACGACAAGAGACCCAGTACTTC CASSLGVLRQETQYF
TRBD2 NA TRBJ2-7 TRBV30 14 TGTGCCTGGAGTTACGCGGGAGGTTACTACGAGCAGTACTTC CAWSYAGGYYEQYF
TRBD1 NA TRBJ2-4 TRBV6-2/TRBV6-3 18 TGTGCCAGCAGTCTTCGGACAGGGTTGCGGGTGAGCAAAAACATTCAGTACTTC CASSLRTGLRVSKNIQYF